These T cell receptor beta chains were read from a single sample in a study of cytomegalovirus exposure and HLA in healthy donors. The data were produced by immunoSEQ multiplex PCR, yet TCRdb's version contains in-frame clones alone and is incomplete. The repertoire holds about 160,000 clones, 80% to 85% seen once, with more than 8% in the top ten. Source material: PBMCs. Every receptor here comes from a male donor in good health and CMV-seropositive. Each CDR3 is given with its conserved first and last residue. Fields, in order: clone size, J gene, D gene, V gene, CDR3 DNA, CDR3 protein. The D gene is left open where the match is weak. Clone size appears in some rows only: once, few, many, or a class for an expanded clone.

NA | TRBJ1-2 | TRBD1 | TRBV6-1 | TGTGCCAGCAGTGAAGCCCGGACAGGGGGAACGGGCGGCTACACCTTC | CASSEARTGGTGGYTF
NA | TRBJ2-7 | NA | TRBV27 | TGTGCCAGCAGTTCAGAGGAGTCCTACGAGCAGTACTTC | CASSSEESYEQYF
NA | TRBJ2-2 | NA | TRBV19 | TGTGCCAGTTCCTGGGGGCACAACACCGGGGAGCTGTTTTTT | CASSWGHNTGELFF
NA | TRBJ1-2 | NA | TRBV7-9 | TGTTCCAGCAGCTTAGATCACTCCTACACCTTC | CSSSLDHSYTF
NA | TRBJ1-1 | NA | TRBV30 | TGTGCCTGGAGTGTAAAGGCGGTAGGCGGCGAGGTAGCTTTCTTT | CAWSVKAVGGEVAFF
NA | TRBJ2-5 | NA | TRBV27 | TGTTCCAGCAGAGATTTTACTCAAGAGACCCAGTACTTC | CSSRDFTQETQYF
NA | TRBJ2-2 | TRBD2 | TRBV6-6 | TGTGCCAGCAGTTCGGGAGGGGCGGGCACCGGGGAGCTGTTTTTT | CASSSGGAGTGELFF
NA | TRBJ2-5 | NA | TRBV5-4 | TGTGCCAGCAGCTTGGACGGGATCGATAGGGAGACCCAGTACTTC | CASSLDGIDRETQYF
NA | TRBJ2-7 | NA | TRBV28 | TGTGCCAGCAGTTTACTAGTAGCGCCCTACGAGCAGTACTTC | CASSLLVAPYEQYF
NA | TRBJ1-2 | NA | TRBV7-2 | TGTGCCAGCAGCTTAGCAGGGGTCGCCTATGGCTACACCTTC | CASSLAGVAYGYTF
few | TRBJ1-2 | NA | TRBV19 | TGTGCCAGTAGTATAGAGGGTCCCGGGACACCTGAAACCTATGGCTACACCTTC | CASSIEGPGTPETYGYTF
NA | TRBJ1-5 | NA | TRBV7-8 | TGTGCCAGCAGTCTTCAGGGGAATCAGCCCCAGCATTTT | CASSLQGNQPQHF
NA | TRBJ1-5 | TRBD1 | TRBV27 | TGTGCCAGCAGTGGACAGGGTTACTATCAGCCCCAGCATTTT | CASSGQGYYQPQHF
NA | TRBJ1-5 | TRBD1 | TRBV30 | TGTGCCTGGGCAAGGGACAGGGGCAATCAGCCCCAGCATTTT | CAWARDRGNQPQHF
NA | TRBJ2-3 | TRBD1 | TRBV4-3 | TGCGCCAGCAGCCAAAAAGGTTTTTCGGGACAGACCACAGATACGCAGTATTTT | CASSQKGFSGQTTDTQYF
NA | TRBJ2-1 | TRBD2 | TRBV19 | TGTGCCAGCTCTAAGGGCGGGGGGTACAATGAGCAGTTCTTC | CASSKGGGYNEQFF
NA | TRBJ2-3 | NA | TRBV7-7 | TGTGCCAGCAGCTTAGCGGAGGCAGATACGCAGTATTTT | CASSLAEADTQYF
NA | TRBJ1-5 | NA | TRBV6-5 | TGTGCCAGCAGTTATGCAGGGGCCCAGCATTTT | CASSYAGAQHF
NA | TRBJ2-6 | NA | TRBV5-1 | TGCGCCAGCACCTTGGCGTCCGGGGCCAACGTCCTGACTTTC | CASTLASGANVLTF
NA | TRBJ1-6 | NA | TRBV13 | TGTGCCAGCAGCTTAGGTCAGGGATCGGGTTCACCCCTCCACTTT | CASSLGQGSGSPLHF
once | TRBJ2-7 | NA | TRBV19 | TGTGCCAGTACCTCGGGCCCAGGGGCCCCCAACTACGAGCAGTACTTC | CASTSGPGAPNYEQYF
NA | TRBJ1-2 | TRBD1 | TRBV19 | TGTGCCAGTAGTAGCCCGGGACAGGCCTACTATGGCTACACCTTC | CASSSPGQAYYGYTF
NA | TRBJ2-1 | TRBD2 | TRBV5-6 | TGTGCCAGCAGCTTAGCGGGATCCTACAATGAGCAGTTCTTC | CASSLAGSYNEQFF
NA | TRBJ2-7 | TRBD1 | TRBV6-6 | TGTGCCAGCAGGCAGACAGGGGCGGCCTACGAGCAGTACTTC | CASRQTGAAYEQYF
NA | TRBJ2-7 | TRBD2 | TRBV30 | TGTGCCTGGAGTGCGGTCAACCTAGCGGGGGGTGCCGGATACGAGCAGTACTTC | CAWSAVNLAGGAGYEQYF
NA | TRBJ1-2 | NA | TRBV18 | TGTGCCAGCTCCCCGGAAGGTAGGGGGTATGGCTACACCTTC | CASSPEGRGYGYTF
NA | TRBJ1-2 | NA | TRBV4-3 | TGCGCCAGCAGCCAAAATTGGGCGGGGGCGCGAGGCTACACCTTC | CASSQNWAGARGYTF
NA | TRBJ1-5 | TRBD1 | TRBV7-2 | TGTGCCAGCAGCTTAGTTTCAGGGGGCCTCGGTCAGCCCCAGCATTTT | CASSLVSGGLGQPQHF
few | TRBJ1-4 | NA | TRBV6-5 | TGTGCCAGCAGTTTTCGGGGGGCGGCTGAAAAACTGTTTTTT | CASSFRGAAEKLFF
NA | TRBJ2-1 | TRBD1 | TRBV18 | TGTGCCAGCTCACCAAGACAGGGCAAAAACAATGAGCAGTTCTTC | CASSPRQGKNNEQFF
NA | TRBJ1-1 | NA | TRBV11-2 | TGTGCCAGCAGCTTAGTTCGGGGAGGCACTGAAGCTTTCTTT | CASSLVRGGTEAFF
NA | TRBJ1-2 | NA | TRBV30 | TGTGCCTGGAGCCCCGCAGGGTTTAACTATGGCTACACCTTC | CAWSPAGFNYGYTF
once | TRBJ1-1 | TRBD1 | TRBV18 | TGTGCCAGCTCACCCCGGGACAGGGTTGACACTGAAGCTTTCTTT | CASSPRDRVDTEAFF
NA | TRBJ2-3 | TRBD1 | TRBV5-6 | TGTGCCAGCAGCTCCATCAATACAGGGGCTAGCACAGATACGCAGTATTTT | CASSSINTGASTDTQYF
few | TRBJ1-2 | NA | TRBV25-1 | TGTGCCAGCAATTCGGACACGAACTATGGCTACACCTTC | CASNSDTNYGYTF
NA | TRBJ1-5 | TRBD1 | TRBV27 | TGTGCCAGCAGTCCACTGGTCACAGGGGAGCCCCAGCATTTT | CASSPLVTGEPQHF
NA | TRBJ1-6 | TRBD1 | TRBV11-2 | TGTGCCAGCAGGGGACAGGGAAACGGTTCACCCCTCCACTTT | CASRGQGNGSPLHF
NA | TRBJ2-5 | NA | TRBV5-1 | TGCGCCAGCAGCTCCCCCCCCGGGGGAACCCAAGAGACCCAGTACTTC | CASSSPPGGTQETQYF
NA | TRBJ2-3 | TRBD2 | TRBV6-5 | TGTGCCAGCAGTTACCTTAGCGGGAGAACAGATACGCAGTATTTT | CASSYLSGRTDTQYF
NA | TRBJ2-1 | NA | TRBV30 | TGTGCCTGGAACGGAGGAGTAGCGCCGAATGAGCAGTTCTTC | CAWNGGVAPNEQFF
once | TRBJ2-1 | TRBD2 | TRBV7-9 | TGTGCCAGCAGCTTACCCGTCAGACTAGCGGGAGTCCACAATGAGCAGTTCTTC | CASSLPVRLAGVHNEQFF
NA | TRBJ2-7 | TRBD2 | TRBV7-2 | TGTGCCAGCAGCTTAGGTCAGATAGCGGGAGACGAGCAGTACTTC | CASSLGQIAGDEQYF
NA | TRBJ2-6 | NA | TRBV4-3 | TGCGCCAGCAGCCAAGATCGGAGGGCTGGGGCCAACGGCCTGACTTTC | CASSQDRRAGANGLTF
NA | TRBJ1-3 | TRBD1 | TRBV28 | TGTGCCAGCAGTTCCCCAGGGGGCAGCTCTGGAAACACCATATATTTT | CASSSPGGSSGNTIYF
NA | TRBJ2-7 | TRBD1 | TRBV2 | TGTGCCGGGGGGGGACAGGGGGTCTCCTACGAGCAGTACTTC | CAGGGQGVSYEQYF